Described below is a single T cell receptor beta chain sequence and its context. Antigen specificity is unknown. These data originate in a study of memory CD4+ T cells and cytomegalovirus serostatus. Study outcomes and limitations: Of 164 reported CMV TCRbeta sequences, around 62 were found in memory CD4+ repertoires. A US-trained random forest predicted CMV serostatus with median AUC around 0.91.

Trimming left V 3 bases short and J 8 bases short, with 16 bases between. Germline V gene lookup returns CDR1 KGHSH and CDR2 LQKENI. The CDR3 extends over 15 amino acids. The method was immunoSEQ multiplex PCR; TCRdb's version includes in-frame clones alone and lacks a portion of them. Of some 49,000 clones listed, 78% are singletons. The sort gate was single viable CD3+CD4+CD8-CD45RO+ cells for memory CD4+ T cells. The specimen sequenced was memory CD4+ T cells from blood. The receptor was derived from an adult in good health and CMV-seronegative. This chain links TRBV18 with TRBJ1-4; D is perhaps TRBD1 (5 bases). CDR3 nucleotide sequence: TGTGCCAGCTCACCCACAGGAACCCCGGGGGAAAAACTGTTTTTT. Its protein is CASSPTGTPGEKLFF.